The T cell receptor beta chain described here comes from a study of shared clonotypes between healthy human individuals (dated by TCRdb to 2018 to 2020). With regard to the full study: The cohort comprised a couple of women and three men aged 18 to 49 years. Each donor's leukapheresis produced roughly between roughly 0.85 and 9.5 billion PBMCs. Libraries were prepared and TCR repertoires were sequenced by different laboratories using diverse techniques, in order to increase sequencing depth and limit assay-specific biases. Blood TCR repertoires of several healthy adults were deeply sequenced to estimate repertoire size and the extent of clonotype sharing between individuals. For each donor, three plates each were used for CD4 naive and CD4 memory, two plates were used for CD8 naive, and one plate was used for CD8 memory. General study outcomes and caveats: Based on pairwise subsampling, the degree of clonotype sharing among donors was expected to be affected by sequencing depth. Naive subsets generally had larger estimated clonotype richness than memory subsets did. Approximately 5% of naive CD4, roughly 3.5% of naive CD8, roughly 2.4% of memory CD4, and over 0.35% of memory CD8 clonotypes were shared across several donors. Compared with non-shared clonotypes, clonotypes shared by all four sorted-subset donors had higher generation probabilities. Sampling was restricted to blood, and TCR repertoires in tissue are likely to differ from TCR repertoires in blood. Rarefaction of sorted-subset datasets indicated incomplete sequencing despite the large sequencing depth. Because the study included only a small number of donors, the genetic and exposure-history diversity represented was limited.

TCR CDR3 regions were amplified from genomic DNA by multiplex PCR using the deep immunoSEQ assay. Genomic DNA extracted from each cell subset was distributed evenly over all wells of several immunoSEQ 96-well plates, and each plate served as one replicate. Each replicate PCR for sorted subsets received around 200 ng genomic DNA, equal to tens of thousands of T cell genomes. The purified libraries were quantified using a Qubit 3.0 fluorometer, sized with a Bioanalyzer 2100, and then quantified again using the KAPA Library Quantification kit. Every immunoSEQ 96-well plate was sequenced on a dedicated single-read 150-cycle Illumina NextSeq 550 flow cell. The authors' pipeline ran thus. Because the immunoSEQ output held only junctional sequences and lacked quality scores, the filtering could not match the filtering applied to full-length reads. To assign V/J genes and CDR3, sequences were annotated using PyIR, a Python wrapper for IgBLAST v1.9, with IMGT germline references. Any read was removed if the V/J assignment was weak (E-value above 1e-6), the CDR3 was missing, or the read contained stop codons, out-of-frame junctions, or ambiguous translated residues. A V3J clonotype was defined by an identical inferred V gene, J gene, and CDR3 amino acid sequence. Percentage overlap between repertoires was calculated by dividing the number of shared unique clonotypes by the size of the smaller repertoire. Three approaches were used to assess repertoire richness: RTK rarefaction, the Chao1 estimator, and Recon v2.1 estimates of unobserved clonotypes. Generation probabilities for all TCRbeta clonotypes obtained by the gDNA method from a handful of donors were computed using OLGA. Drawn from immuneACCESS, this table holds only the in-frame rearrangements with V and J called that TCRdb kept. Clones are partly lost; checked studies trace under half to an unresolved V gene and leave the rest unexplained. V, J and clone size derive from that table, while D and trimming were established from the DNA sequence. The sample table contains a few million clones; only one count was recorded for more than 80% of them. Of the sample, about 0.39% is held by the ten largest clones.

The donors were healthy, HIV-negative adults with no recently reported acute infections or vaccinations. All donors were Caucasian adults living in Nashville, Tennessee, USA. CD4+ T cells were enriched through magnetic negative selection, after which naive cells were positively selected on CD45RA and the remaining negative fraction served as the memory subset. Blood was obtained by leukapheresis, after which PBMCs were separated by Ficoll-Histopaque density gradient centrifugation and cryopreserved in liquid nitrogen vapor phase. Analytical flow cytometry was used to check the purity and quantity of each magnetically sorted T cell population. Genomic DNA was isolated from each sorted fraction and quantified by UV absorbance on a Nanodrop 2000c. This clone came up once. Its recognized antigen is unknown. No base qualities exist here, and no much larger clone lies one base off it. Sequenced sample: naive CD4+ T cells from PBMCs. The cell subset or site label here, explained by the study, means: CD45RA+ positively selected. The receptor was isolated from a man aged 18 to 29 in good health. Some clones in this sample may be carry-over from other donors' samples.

This receptor has the CDR3 CASIRGRNEKLFF. At the DNA level, the sequence is TGTGCCAGCATCCGGGGGCGTAATGAAAAACTGTTTTTT. In this chain, TRBV28 is recombined with TRBJ1-4; TRBD1 is a weak D gene call, 6 bases matching. V and J are truncated by 7 bases and 4 bases respectively, leaving an intervening sequence of 10 bases. The CDR3 runs 13 residues from the cysteine to the phenylalanine. The retained sequence is limited to the CDR3, 39 bases, with the frame set at the first base. CDR1 is given as MDHEN and CDR2 as SYDVKM, both from the germline V gene.